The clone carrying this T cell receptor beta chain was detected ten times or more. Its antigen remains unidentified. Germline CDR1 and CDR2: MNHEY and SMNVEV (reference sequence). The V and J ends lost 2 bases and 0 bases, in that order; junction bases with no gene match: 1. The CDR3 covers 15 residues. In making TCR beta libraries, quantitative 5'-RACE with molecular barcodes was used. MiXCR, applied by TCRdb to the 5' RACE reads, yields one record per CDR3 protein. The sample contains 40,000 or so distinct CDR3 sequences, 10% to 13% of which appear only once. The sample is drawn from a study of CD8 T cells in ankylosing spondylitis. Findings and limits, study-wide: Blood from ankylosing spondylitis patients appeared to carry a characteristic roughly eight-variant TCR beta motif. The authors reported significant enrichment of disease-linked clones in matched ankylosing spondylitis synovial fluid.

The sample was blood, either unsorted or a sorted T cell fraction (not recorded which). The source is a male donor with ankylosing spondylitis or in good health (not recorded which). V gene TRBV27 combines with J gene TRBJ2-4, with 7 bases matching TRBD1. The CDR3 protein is CASSLQGEAKNIQYF. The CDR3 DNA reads TGTGCCAGCAGTTTACAGGGGGAAGCCAAAAACATTCAGTACTTC.